This T cell receptor (beta chain) was identified during a study of blood T cell repertoires in COVID-19. Original analysis: Reference gene primer amplification gave estimated nucleated cell counts. Sequencing used immunoSEQ multiplex PCR; TCRdb keeps in-frame clones, though not all of them. V, J and clone size reflect that table, while D and trimming were determined from the DNA. Counted here are fewer than 300,000 clones, approximately 90% occurring once; the ten biggest clones make up under 10%. V was pared by 5 bases and J by 4 bases, with 12 bases of the junction left unmatched. Germline lookup yields CDR1 WNHNN and CDR2 SYGVQD (reference sequence). There are 17 residues in the CDR3.

The sequenced sample was PBMCs or T cells enriched from blood (not recorded which). This TCR was recovered from a man aged 40-55 years who had recovered from COVID-19. The genes are TRBV10-1 and TRBJ2-1, with 9 bases identical to TRBD2. CDR3 residues: CASSRAGGPKIYNEQFF. DNA for the CDR3: TGCGCCAGCAGTCGAGCGGGGGGCCCTAAAATTTACAATGAGCAGTTCTTC.